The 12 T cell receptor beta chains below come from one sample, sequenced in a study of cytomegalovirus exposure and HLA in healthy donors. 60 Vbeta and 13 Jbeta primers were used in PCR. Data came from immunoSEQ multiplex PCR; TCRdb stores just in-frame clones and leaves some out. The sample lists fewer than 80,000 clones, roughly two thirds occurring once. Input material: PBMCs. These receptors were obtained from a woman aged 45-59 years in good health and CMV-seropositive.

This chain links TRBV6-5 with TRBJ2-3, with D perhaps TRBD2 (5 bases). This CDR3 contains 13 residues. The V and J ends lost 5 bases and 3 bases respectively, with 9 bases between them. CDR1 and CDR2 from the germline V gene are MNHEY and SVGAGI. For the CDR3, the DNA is TGTGCCAGCAGTCCCCCGGGAACAGATACGCAGTATTTT. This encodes CASSPPGTDTQYF.

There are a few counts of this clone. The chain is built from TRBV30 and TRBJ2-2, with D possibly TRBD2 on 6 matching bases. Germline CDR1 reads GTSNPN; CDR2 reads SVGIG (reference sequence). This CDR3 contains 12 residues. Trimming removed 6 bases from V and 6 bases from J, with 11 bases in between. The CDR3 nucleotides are TGTGCCTGCCCCAGGAGGGCCGGGGAGCTGTTTTTT. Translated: CACPRRAGELFF.

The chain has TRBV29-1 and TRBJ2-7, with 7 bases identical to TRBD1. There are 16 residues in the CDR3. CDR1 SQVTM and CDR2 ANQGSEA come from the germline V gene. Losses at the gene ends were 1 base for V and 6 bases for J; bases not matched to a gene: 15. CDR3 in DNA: TGCAGCGTTGAAGGGGTAGTCCAGGGGACAGAAGGCGAGCAGTACTTC. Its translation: CSVEGVVQGTEGEQYF.

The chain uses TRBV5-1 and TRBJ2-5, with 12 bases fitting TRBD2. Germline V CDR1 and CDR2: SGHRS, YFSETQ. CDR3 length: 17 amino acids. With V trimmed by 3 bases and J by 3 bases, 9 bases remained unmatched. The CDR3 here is CASSSGLAGPAEETQYF. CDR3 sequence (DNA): TGCGCCAGCAGCTCGGGACTAGCGGGCCCTGCGGAAGAGACCCAGTACTTC.

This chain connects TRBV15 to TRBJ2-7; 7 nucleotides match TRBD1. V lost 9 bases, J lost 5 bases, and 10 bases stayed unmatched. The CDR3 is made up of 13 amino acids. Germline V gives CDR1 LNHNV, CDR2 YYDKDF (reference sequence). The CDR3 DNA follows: TGTGCCACGAACAGACAGGGTGGGGACGAGCAGTACTTC. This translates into CATNRQGGDEQYF.

Written as DNA, the CDR3 is TGTGCCAGCAGCTTAGGGGGGGGATCCTACGAGCAGTACTTC. Its protein is CASSLGGGSYEQYF. The J gene is TRBJ2-7, the V gene TRBV7-3; 7 nucleotides line up with TRBD2. This CDR3 spans 14 amino acids. The V segment lost 2 bases and the J segment 1 base; nucleotides outside the gene matches: 2. Germline V gene sequence: CDR1 SGHTA, CDR2 FQGTGA.

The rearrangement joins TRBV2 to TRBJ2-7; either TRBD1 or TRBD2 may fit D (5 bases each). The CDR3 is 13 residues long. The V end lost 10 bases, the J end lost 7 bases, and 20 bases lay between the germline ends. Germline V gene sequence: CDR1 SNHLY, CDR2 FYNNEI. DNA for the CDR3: TGTGCCACCTCAAGGGGACCTTCGGGGGAGCAGTACGTC. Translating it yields CATSRGPSGEQYV.

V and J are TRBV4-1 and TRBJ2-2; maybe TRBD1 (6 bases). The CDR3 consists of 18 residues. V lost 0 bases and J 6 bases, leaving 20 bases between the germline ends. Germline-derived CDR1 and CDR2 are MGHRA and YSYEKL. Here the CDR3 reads CASSQELSGHPSAGELFF. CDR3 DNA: TGCGCCAGCAGCCAAGAACTCTCGGGACATCCTTCGGCCGGGGAGCTGTTTTTT.

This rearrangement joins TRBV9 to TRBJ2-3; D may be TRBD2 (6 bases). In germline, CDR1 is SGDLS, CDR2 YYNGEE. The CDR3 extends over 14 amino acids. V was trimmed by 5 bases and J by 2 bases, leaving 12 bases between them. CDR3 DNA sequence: TGTGCCAGCAGGCCAACGGGGGACACAGATACGCAGTATTTT. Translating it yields CASRPTGDTDTQYF. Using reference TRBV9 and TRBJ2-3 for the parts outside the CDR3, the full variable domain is DSGVTQTPKHLITATGQRVTLRCSPRSGDLSVYWYQQSLDQGLQFLIQYYNGEERAKGNILERFSAQQFPDLHSELNLSSLELGDSALYFCASRPTGDTDTQYFGPGTRLTVL.

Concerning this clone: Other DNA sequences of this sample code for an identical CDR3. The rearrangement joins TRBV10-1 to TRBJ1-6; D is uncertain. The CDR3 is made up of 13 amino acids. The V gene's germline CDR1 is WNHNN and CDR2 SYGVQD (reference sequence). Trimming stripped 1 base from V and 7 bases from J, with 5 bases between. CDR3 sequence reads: CASSELRNSPLHF. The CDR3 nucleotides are TGCGCCAGCAGTGAGTTGAGGAATTCACCCCTCCACTTT.

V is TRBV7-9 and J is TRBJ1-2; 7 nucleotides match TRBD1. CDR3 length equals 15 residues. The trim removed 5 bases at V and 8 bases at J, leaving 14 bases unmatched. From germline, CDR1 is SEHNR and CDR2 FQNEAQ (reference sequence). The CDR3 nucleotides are TGTGCCAGCAGCGCATTAACAGGGGAAAGACGCGGCTACACCTTC. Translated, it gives CASSALTGERRGYTF.

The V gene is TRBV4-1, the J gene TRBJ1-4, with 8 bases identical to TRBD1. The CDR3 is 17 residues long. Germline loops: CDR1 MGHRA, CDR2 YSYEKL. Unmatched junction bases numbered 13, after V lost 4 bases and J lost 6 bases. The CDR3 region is CASSPAGTGPRDEKLFF. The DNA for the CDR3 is TGCGCCAGCAGCCCCGCCGGGACAGGTCCCCGGGATGAAAAACTGTTTTTT.